This TCR beta chain was profiled in a study of cytomegalovirus exposure and HLA in healthy donors. Background on the study: Of several hundred genotyped donors, approximately 84% clustered with self-reported Caucasian donors. Whole-study findings and limits: TCR beta V segments were, for the most part, productive about 87% or about 30% of the time in an earlier analysis. The study listed some 160 cytomegalovirus-associated TCR beta chains.

On this clone: Its target is unknown.

The V gene end was trimmed by 6 bases and the J gene end by 6 bases; junction bases not matched to a gene: 16. The germline V gene has CDR1 WSHSY and CDR2 SAAADI. This CDR3 has 17 residues. PCR employed 60 Vbeta and 13 Jbeta primers. Produced via immunoSEQ multiplex PCR; TCRdb's table is partial and in-frame only. The table lists tens of thousands of clones, around 74% of them singletons. This receptor was identified in a woman aged 45-65 years in good health and CMV-seropositive. The chain carries TRBV10-2 and TRBJ2-7; 11 bases are shared with TRBD2. Specimen: PBMCs. The chain's CDR3 is CASSTSPSGRQDGEQYF. CDR3 DNA sequence: TGCGCCAGCAGCACGTCCCCTAGCGGGAGGCAAGATGGCGAGCAGTACTTC.